Here is one T cell receptor beta chain with its context. Its matching antigen is unknown. Measured with immunoSEQ multiplex PCR; TCRdb has only the in-frame clones, and not every one. The sample has roughly 77,000 clones, nearly 95% seen once. The data were taken from a study of PD-1 blockade in classical Hodgkin lymphoma. Study-level results: Compared with healthy donors, newly diagnosed patients reportedly showed lower baseline TCR diversity. Why repertoires differed is undefined; disease activity or prior therapy possibly contributed.

Time point specified: newly diagnosed, previously untreated cHL patient sample. Comparison used PBMCs from newly diagnosed, untreated classical Hodgkin lymphoma. J was trimmed by 3 bases and V by 7 bases; bases with no gene match: 8. The germline V gene has CDR1 MDHEN and CDR2 SYDVKM. This CDR3 comprises 14 residues. This TCR was recovered from a human donor with classical Hodgkin lymphoma. Sequencing was carried out using peripheral blood mononuclear cells (PBMCs). The J gene is TRBJ2-7, the V gene TRBV28; 8 bases match TRBD1. The CDR3 DNA reads TGTGCCAGCACCCATCCACAGGGGGGCTACGAGCAGTACTTC. Its translation: CASTHPQGGYEQYF.